The 4 T cell receptor beta chains reported below all come from one sample, sequenced in a study of shared T cell receptors in the human thymus. The repertoire was sequenced with immunoSEQ multiplex PCR; TCRdb's copy has only in-frame clones and lacks some. The sample holds about 660,000 clones, over 75% seen once. These records were also assigned to another study, of human thymus T cells.

The sequenced material came from thymocytes. These receptors were taken from a boy in the first two years of life with a congenital heart defect.

The CDR3 sequence is CASSPAGTSPCTGELFF. In DNA form, the CDR3 reads TGTGCCAGCAGCCCGGCCGGGACTAGCCCCTGCACCGGGGAGCTGTTTTTT. V usage is TRBV7-9 and J usage is TRBJ2-2, with 9 bases that match TRBD2. This CDR3 region has 17 residues. The V and J ends lost 5 bases and 4 bases, in that order; junction bases with no gene match: 11. Germline V gene data show CDR1 as SEHNR and CDR2 as FQNEAQ (reference sequence).

The chain uses TRBV4-2 and TRBJ2-3, with TRBD2 matching 12 bases. Unmatched junction bases numbered 4, after V lost 0 bases and J lost 0 bases. Germline CDR1 is LGHNA and CDR2 is YNFKEQ. This CDR3 spans 18 amino acids. The CDR3 region has the DNA TGTGCCAGCAGCCAAGATACGGGGACTAGCGGGAGCACAGATACGCAGTATTTT. Protein product: CASSQDTGTSGSTDTQYF.

V usage is TRBV29-1 and J usage is TRBJ2-3, with TRBD2 identical over 13 bases. The V gene's germline CDR1 is SQVTM and CDR2 ANQGSEA. V lost 8 bases, J lost 4 bases, and 9 bases stayed unmatched. CDR3 length: 15 residues. CDR3 loop: CSLRGTSGRADTQYF. CDR3 sequence (DNA): TGCAGCTTAAGGGGCACTAGCGGGAGGGCAGATACGCAGTATTTT.

The chain is built from TRBV7-2 and TRBJ2-7; 12 bases map to TRBD1. CDR1 is SGHTA and CDR2 is FQGNSA in the germline V gene. This CDR3 comprises 16 residues. The J segment lost 5 bases and the V segment lost 5 bases, leaving 10 bases of the junction unmatched. The CDR3 here is CASSAPGTGGTNEQYF. In DNA form, the CDR3 reads TGTGCCAGCAGCGCCCCCGGGACAGGGGGCACGAACGAGCAGTACTTC.